This passage covers 30 T cell receptor beta chains from one sample sequenced in a study of T cell responses to AZD1222 COVID-19 vaccine. The method was immunoSEQ multiplex PCR; TCRdb's version includes in-frame clones alone and lacks a portion of them. This sample carries roughly 130,000 clones, 80% to 90% of them seen once, and the ten largest clones take under 4%. Sequences were derived from peripheral blood, sampled on day 0 of AZD1222 vaccination. These receptors all come from an adult in good health.

The V gene is TRBV11-2, the J gene TRBJ2-1; TRBD1 aligns across 8 bases. The CDR3 sequence is 15 residues long. Germline CDR1 and CDR2: SGHAT and FQNNGV. The V gene end was trimmed by 5 bases and the J gene end by 2 bases; junction bases not matched to a gene: 5. CDR3 loop: CASSLDRGTYNEQFF. The DNA for the CDR3 is TGTGCCAGCAGCCTCGACAGGGGAACCTACAATGAGCAGTTCTTC.

This clone was seen a few times. This sequence joins TRBV4-1 and TRBJ1-4, with D possibly matching TRBD1 (6 bases). The germline CDR1 and CDR2 sequences are MGHRA and YSYEKL. This CDR3 region has 18 residues. Trimming left V 3 bases short and J 10 bases short, with 27 bases between. CDR3 in DNA: TGCGCCAGCAGCCAGGCGAGAGTCGGGGGCAGGGCCCCTGTAAAACTGTTTTTT. It yields the protein CASSQARVGGRAPVKLFF.

The V gene is TRBV6-5, the J gene TRBJ2-1; D gene uncertain. V lost 0 bases and J 12 bases, leaving 15 bases between the germline ends. This CDR3 spans 14 amino acids. Germline CDR1 reads MNHEY; CDR2 reads SVGAGI. For the CDR3, the DNA is TGTGCCAGCAGTTACTCGTATTCGGAGCGAGGGCAGTTCTTC. Amino acids: CASSYSYSERGQFF.

J is TRBJ2-2 and V is TRBV7-3; D is possibly TRBD1 or TRBD2 (6 bases each). Deletions cut 5 bases from V and 1 base from J, with 17 bases between. The CDR3 extends over 17 amino acids. Germline V CDR1 and CDR2: SGHTA, FQGTGA. CDR3 nucleotide sequence: TGTGCCAGCAGCCCGATCGGGAGAGGGGGGAACACCGGGGAGCTGTTTTTT. Amino acids: CASSPIGRGGNTGELFF.

This rearrangement joins TRBV27 to TRBJ2-3, with TRBD1 identical over 7 bases. J gave up 5 bases and V 7 bases, and 12 bases lay outside the gene matches. The germline V gene has CDR1 MNHEY and CDR2 SMNVEV (reference sequence). This CDR3 region has 15 residues. DNA for the CDR3: TGTGCCAGCAAACCGGGACAGAGCTATGGAGATACGCAGTATTTT. It yields the protein CASKPGQSYGDTQYF.

V is TRBV5-4 and J is TRBJ2-2; either TRBD1 or TRBD2 may supply D (6 bases each). Germline CDR1 and CDR2: SGHNT and YYREEE (reference sequence). There are 15 residues in the CDR3. V gave up 0 bases and J gave up 6 bases, with 12 bases separating them. Here the CDR3 reads CASSLAGAPAGELFF. The CDR3 DNA follows: TGTGCCAGCAGCTTGGCGGGGGCCCCAGCCGGGGAGCTGTTTTTT.

The chain couples TRBV2 to TRBJ2-7; D remains unclear. The CDR3 has 11 amino acids. CDR1 is SNHLY, CDR2 FYNNEI, per germline. Deletions cut 5 bases from V and 5 bases from J, with 7 bases between. CDR3 coding DNA: TGTGCCAGCAGTCTTTTCGACGAGCAGTACTTC. Translation: CASSLFDEQYF.

The chain carries TRBV10-3 and TRBJ1-1; 9 nucleotides agree with TRBD1. The CDR3 length is 15 residues. CDR1 ENHRY and CDR2 SYGVKD come from the germline V gene. With V trimmed by 5 bases and J by 1 base, 5 bases remained unmatched. The CDR3 nucleotides read TGTGCCATCAGTCCCGACAGGGGGGGGAACACTGAAGCTTTCTTT. Amino acid sequence: CAISPDRGGNTEAFF.

This clone was recorded once. The chain recombines TRBV30 with TRBJ1-5; D call uncertain. From germline, CDR1 is GTSNPN and CDR2 SVGIG (reference sequence). Deletions cut 3 bases from V and 4 bases from J, with 10 bases between. This CDR3 region has 13 residues. CDR3 DNA: TGTGCCTGGAGAGCGGGAGGAAATCAGCCCCAGCATTTT. Translating it yields CAWRAGGNQPQHF.

J is TRBJ2-1 and V is TRBV14; unclear D gene. Deletions cut 5 bases from V and 9 bases from J, with 14 bases between. The CDR3 contains 13 residues. In germline, CDR1 is SGHDN, CDR2 FVKESK. In nucleotides, the CDR3 is TGTGCCAGCAGCTGGGGTAGGGAAAGTGAGCAGTTCTTC. Protein product: CASSWGRESEQFF.

The gene calls are TRBV7-9 and TRBJ1-2; 7 bases agree with TRBD1. The CDR3 totals 16 residues. Germline CDR1 SEHNR, CDR2 FQNEAQ (reference sequence). Trimming cost V 5 bases and J 2 bases; bases outside gene matches: 11. The CDR3 reads CASSHPQMTGNYGYTF. The CDR3 nucleotides read TGTGCCAGCAGCCATCCACAGATGACAGGGAACTATGGCTACACCTTC.

The chain links TRBV27 to TRBJ1-5, with 10 positions matching TRBD1. This CDR3 has 17 amino acids. Germline V CDR1 and CDR2: MNHEY, SMNVEV (reference sequence). Trimming took 6 bases from V and 0 from J; bases not matched to a gene: 8. The CDR3 loop reads CASSSKRTGGSNQPQHF. DNA of the CDR3: TGTGCCAGCAGCTCTAAACGGACAGGGGGTAGCAATCAGCCCCAGCATTTT.

The V call is TRBV5-1, the J call TRBJ2-3; D is unclear. The CDR3 covers 16 residues. Germline V CDR1 and CDR2: SGHRS, YFSETQ. V was pared by 0 bases and J by 3 bases, with 14 bases between. CDR3 sequence (DNA): TGCGCCAGCAGCTTGGACCCAGCCCGAGCTACAGATACGCAGTATTTT. This gives the protein CASSLDPARATDTQYF.

The chain combines TRBV14 with TRBJ1-2, with D tentatively TRBD1 (6 bases). The V gene lost 0 bases and the J gene lost 5 bases, with 19 bases spanning the gap. CDR1 and CDR2 (germline): SGHDN, FVKESK. The length of the CDR3 is 17 residues. The CDR3: CASSQEKLSRGGYGYTF. The CDR3 DNA sequence: TGTGCCAGCAGCCAAGAAAAGCTCTCCAGGGGAGGGTATGGCTACACCTTC.

The chain couples TRBV28 to TRBJ1-1; 7 bases line up with TRBD1. The CDR3 has 17 amino acids. Germline trimming cut 6 bases from V and 1 base from J; bases unmatched to any gene: 14. Germline V gene sequence: CDR1 MDHEN, CDR2 SYDVKM. Here the CDR3 DNA reads TGTGCCAGCAGACCCCGGCGAGGTGGACAGGCGAACACTGAAGCTTTCTTT. This codes for CASRPRRGGQANTEAFF.

V and J are TRBV30 and TRBJ1-5; D uncertain. Trimming stripped 5 bases from V and 6 bases from J, with 14 bases between. The CDR3 is 13 amino acids. Germline CDR1 and CDR2: GTSNPN and SVGIG (reference sequence). In DNA, the CDR3 is TGTGCCTGGGGACCTGCCGGGAGTCAGCCCCAGCATTTT. It translates to CAWGPAGSQPQHF. The entire variable domain, with the rest obtained from reference TRBV30 and TRBJ1-5, is as follows: SQTIHQWPATLVQPVGSPLSLECTVEGTSNPNLYWYRQAAGRGLQLLFYSVGIGQISSEVPQNLSASRPQDRQFILSSKKLLLSDSGFYLCAWGPAGSQPQHFGDGTRLSIL.

V usage is TRBV7-2 and J usage is TRBJ1-6; 8 bases agree with TRBD1. This CDR3 has 15 amino acids. The junction had 8 bases not matched to a gene; V was cut back by 4 bases and J by 9 bases. Germline V CDR1 and CDR2: SGHTA, FQGNSA. For the CDR3, the DNA is TGTGCCAGCAGCTCGATCCGGGACAGGAGTTCACCCCTCCACTTT. This gives the protein CASSSIRDRSSPLHF.

The chain combines TRBV9 with TRBJ1-6, with 8 bases fitting TRBD1. J gave up 6 bases and V 3 bases, and 5 bases lay outside the gene matches. This CDR3 is built from 15 residues. Germline V CDR1 and CDR2: SGDLS, YYNGEE. For the CDR3, the DNA is TGTGCCAGCAGCGCGCAACAGGGGGGTAATTCACCCCTCCACTTT. Residues: CASSAQQGGNSPLHF.

V is TRBV25-1 and J is TRBJ1-1; D gene unclear. Germline lookup yields CDR1 MGHDK and CDR2 SYGVNS. The V gene lost 8 bases and the J gene lost 8 bases, with 21 bases spanning the gap. The CDR3 extends over 14 amino acids. The CDR3 sequence is CASANPGPAAEAFF. The CDR3 DNA is TGTGCCAGCGCCAACCCCGGCCCCGCGGCGGAAGCTTTCTTT.

The rearrangement joins TRBV15 to TRBJ1-2; no firm D call. Trimming took 0 bases from V and 4 from J, leaving 12 bases between them. CDR1 is LNHNV, CDR2 YYDKDF, per germline (reference sequence). The CDR3 runs to 15 residues. The CDR3 coding sequence is TGTGCCACCAGCAGAGATTCTACAGATCTCTATGGCTACACCTTC. It is translated as CATSRDSTDLYGYTF.

This clone was seen just once. The CDR3 loop is CASSPGWVGPREYEKLFF. The CDR3 DNA reads TGTGCCAGCAGTCCCGGGTGGGTTGGACCGAGAGAGTATGAAAAACTGTTTTTT. The genes are TRBV7-2 and TRBJ1-4; the D is unclear. The CDR3 sequence is 18 residues long. V lost 6 bases, J lost 6 bases, and 26 bases lay in between. The germline V gene encodes CDR1 SGHTA and CDR2 FQGNSA.

The rearrangement uses TRBV5-4 and TRBJ1-1, with D possibly being TRBD1 (6 bases). Germline CDR1 and CDR2: SGHNT and YYREEE (reference sequence). The CDR3 consists of 16 residues. V lost 5 bases, J lost 0 bases, and 17 bases lay in between. For the CDR3, the DNA is TGTGCCAGCAGTATGGGGGGCAGTAACATGAACACTGAAGCTTTCTTT. It yields the protein CASSMGGSNMNTEAFF. The full variable domain, its missing parts supplied by reference TRBV5-4 and TRBJ1-1, is ETGVTQSPTHLIKTRGQQVTLRCSSQSGHNTVSWYQQALGQGPQFIFQYYREEENGRGNFPPRFSGLQFPNYSSELNVNALELDDSALYLCASSMGGSNMNTEAFFGQGTRLTVV.

With respect to this clone: The sample carries other DNA sequences with the same CDR3. The chain recombines TRBV29-1 with TRBJ1-5, with D uncertain. CDR3 length: 13 residues. Trimming stripped 4 bases from V and 1 base from J, with 8 bases between. The germline CDR1 and CDR2 sequences are SQVTM and ANQGSEA. The CDR3 DNA follows: TGCAGCGTTGGAGGTGGGAGCAATCAGCCCCAGCATTTT. Translation: CSVGGGSNQPQHF.

The chain employs TRBV3-1 (or the pseudogene TRBV3-2) and TRBJ2-3; 7 bases fit TRBD2. CDR1 LGHDT and CDR2 YNNKEL come from the germline V gene (reference sequence). The CDR3 is made up of 15 amino acids. Trimming cost V 5 bases and J 0 bases; bases outside gene matches: 5. CDR3 protein: CASSARTSSTDTQYF. The CDR3 DNA is TGTGCCAGCAGCGCCCGGACTAGTAGCACAGATACGCAGTATTTT.

The chain couples TRBV3-1 (or the pseudogene TRBV3-2) to TRBJ2-2; D is unclear. The CDR3 runs to 18 residues. Germline V gene data show CDR1 as LGHDT and CDR2 as YNNKEL (reference sequence). Trimming shortened V by 0 bases and J by 6 bases, and 20 bases separated the two germline ends. The CDR3 region is CASSQEGFTQRLAGELFF. The CDR3 DNA reads as TGTGCCAGCAGCCAAGAAGGCTTTACGCAGAGGTTAGCCGGGGAGCTGTTTTTT.

This clone was detected only once. This sequence joins TRBV14 and TRBJ2-2; D not certain. Trimming pared 2 bases from V and 5 bases from J, leaving 12 bases between. The CDR3 sequence is 15 residues long. The germline V gene encodes CDR1 SGHDN and CDR2 FVKESK. The CDR3 region has the DNA TGTGCCAGCAGCCAATCGTCAGGAAGAACCGGGGAGCTGTTTTTT. This gives the protein CASSQSSGRTGELFF.

This clone was seen a handful of times. The chain uses TRBV11-2 and TRBJ1-5; 7 bases are shared with TRBD1. The J segment lost 2 bases and the V segment lost 3 bases, leaving 7 bases of the junction unmatched. The CDR3 has 16 residues. CDR1 and CDR2 from the germline V gene are SGHAT and FQNNGV. The CDR3 DNA reads TGTGCCAGCAGCTTTGAAGGGGGCGCCCGCAATCAGCCCCAGCATTTT. It yields the protein CASSFEGGARNQPQHF.

The rearrangement uses TRBV19 and TRBJ1-5, with D hard to call. CDR1 LNHDA and CDR2 SQIVND come from the germline V gene (reference sequence). The V end was cut by 5 bases, the J end by 10 bases, with 15 bases between. This CDR3 contains 13 residues. Written as DNA, the CDR3 is TGTGCCAGTAGTGGAGAACCTGGCGGACCCCAGCATTTT. This translates into CASSGEPGGPQHF.

The chain has TRBV4-2 and TRBJ2-7, with D hard to call. V was cut by 5 bases and J by 2 bases, with 13 bases left in between. This CDR3 has 14 amino acids. Germline CDR1 and CDR2: LGHNA and YNFKEQ. CDR3 bases: TGTGCCAGCAGCGCCGAACACTCTCCCTACGAGCAGTACTTC. This translates into CASSAEHSPYEQYF.

This clone was recorded a few times. The rearrangement uses TRBV29-1 and TRBJ1-4; D may be TRBD1 (5 bases). This CDR3 is 14 amino acids long. In germline, CDR1 is SQVTM, CDR2 ANQGSEA. Trimming left V 6 bases short and J 3 bases short, with 14 bases between. CDR3 loop: CSVRGTDSNEKLFF. CDR3 bases: TGCAGCGTACGGGGGACTGACTCTAATGAAAAACTGTTTTTT.